Listed here are 22 T cell receptor beta chains from one sample, sequenced in a study of blood T cell repertoires in COVID-19. Using immunoSEQ multiplex PCR, the repertoire was profiled, and TCRdb retains in-frame clones only, with some absent. Here the sample spans approximately 290,000 clones, approximately 86% being singletons. Sequenced input: peripheral blood. The receptors originated from a human donor with COVID-19, enrolled during active disease. The donor label of this sample is uncertain.

This clone was observed a handful of times. J is TRBJ1-6 and V is TRBV28; 9 nucleotides line up with TRBD1. J gave up 7 bases and V 4 bases, and 14 bases lay outside the gene matches. The germline gives CDR1 MDHEN, CDR2 SYDVKM. The CDR3 extends over 18 amino acids. The DNA for the CDR3 is TGTGCCAGCAGTTCCCTTGCCGGGACAGGGTTGTGGAATTCACCCCTCCACTTT. This codes for CASSSLAGTGLWNSPLHF.

This clone was detected only a few times. At one boundary the junction diverges from the germline segment, which might be a read error. The CDR3, as DNA: TGTGCCAGCAGTGTATCCGGGACAGTTAATGAAAAACTGTTTTTT. Its translation: CASSVSGTVNEKLFF. The chain links TRBV27 to TRBJ1-4; 7 bases agree with TRBD1. Germline assignment: CDR1 MNHEY and CDR2 SMNVEV (reference sequence). The CDR3 is 15 amino acids. The full variable domain, rest sourced from reference TRBV27 and TRBJ1-4, is EAQVTQNPRYLITVTGKKLTVTCSQNMNHEYMSWYRQDPGLGLRQIYYSMNVEVTDKGDVPEGYKVSRKEKRNFPLILESPSPNQTSLYFCASSVSGTVNEKLFFGSGTQLSVL.

The chain links TRBV11-2 to TRBJ2-3, with 10 bases lining up with TRBD2. CDR3 size: 18 residues. Germline V gives CDR1 SGHAT, CDR2 FQNNGV. V gave up 0 bases and J gave up 5 bases; unmatched junction bases: 11. Here the CDR3 DNA reads TGTGCCAGCAGCTTAGATGGAGCGGGAGGGCCTCAGGGAGATACGCAGTATTTT. Protein product: CASSLDGAGGPQGDTQYF.

V gene TRBV28 combines with J gene TRBJ1-1, with 7 bases matching TRBD1. V shed 2 bases, J shed 8 bases, and the junction held 5 bases outside the gene matches. The CDR3 has 13 amino acids. Germline-derived CDR1 and CDR2 are MDHEN and SYDVKM. In DNA form, the CDR3 reads TGTGCCAGCAGTTTACTACAGGGGCGGGAAGCTTTCTTT. It is translated as CASSLLQGREAFF. Combining the CDR3 with reference TRBV28 and TRBJ1-1 gives the whole variable domain DVKVTQSSRYLVKRTGEKVFLECVQDMDHENMFWYRQDPGLGLRLIYFSYDVKMKEKGDIPEGYSVSREKKERFSLILESASTNQTSMYLCASSLLQGREAFFGQGTRLTVV.

CDR3 bases: TGTGCCAGTAGTACCCCGGCTGGAAACACCATATATTTT. This gives the protein CASSTPAGNTIYF. The rearrangement links TRBV19 to TRBJ1-3, with unresolved D. Trimming cost V 4 bases and J 2 bases, with 6 bases left between them. The CDR3 consists of 13 residues. The germline gives CDR1 LNHDA, CDR2 SQIVND (reference sequence).

The table lists this clone with a few counts. The rearrangement joins TRBV28 to TRBJ2-7, with D possibly matching TRBD1 (6 bases). V was pared by 6 bases and J by 0 bases, with 15 bases between. Per the germline V gene, CDR1 is MDHEN and CDR2 is SYDVKM. The CDR3 spans 15 residues. In DNA, the CDR3 is TGTGCCAGCAGGCCCTTAGGACAGAGCTCCTACGAGCAGTACTTC. As protein: CASRPLGQSSYEQYF.

The rearrangement joins TRBV28 to TRBJ1-2; 7 nucleotides agree with TRBD1. Germline values: CDR1 MDHEN, CDR2 SYDVKM. CDR3 length: 14 residues. The ends lost 8 bases at V and 8 bases at J; junction bases unmatched: 14. The CDR3 nucleotides are TGTGCCAGCGCATTTGACAGGGAGTTTAGGGGCTACACCTTC. Its translation is CASAFDREFRGYTF.

The chain is built from TRBV19 and TRBJ2-4, with D possibly being TRBD2 (5 bases). V was cut by 7 bases and J by 12 bases, with 13 bases left in between. CDR3 length: 11 residues. Germline CDR1 is LNHDA and CDR2 is SQIVND (reference sequence). CDR3 sequence (DNA): TGTGCCAGTACAACCGCGGGTAATCAGTACTTC. Protein: CASTTAGNQYF. The full variable domain, in which reference TRBV19 and TRBJ2-4 provide the parts outside the CDR3, is DGGITQSPKYLFRKEGQNVTLSCEQNLNHDAMYWYRQDPGQGLRLIYYSQIVNDFQKGDIAEGYSVSREKKESFPLTVTSAQKNPTAFYLCASTTAGNQYFGAGTRLSVL.

This chain connects TRBV6-5 to TRBJ1-6, with no clear D. The CDR3 contains 13 residues. With 4 bases removed from V and 7 bases from J, the gap between germline ends came to 8 bases. Germline CDR1 and CDR2: MNHEY and SVGAGI. The CDR3: CASSFSSNSPLHF. CDR3 coding DNA: TGTGCCAGCAGTTTCAGTTCCAATTCACCCCTCCACTTT.

This chain joins TRBV19 and TRBJ1-3; D remains unclear. The CDR3 sequence is 16 residues long. The V gene lost 8 bases and the J gene lost 4 bases, with 21 bases spanning the gap. Germline lookup yields CDR1 LNHDA and CDR2 SQIVND (reference sequence). Here the CDR3 DNA reads TGTGCCAGTCGTAGGGCGGGAGGATCTTACGGAAACACCATATATTTT. This sequence encodes CASRRAGGSYGNTIYF.

This clone was found once. The V call is TRBV11-2, the J call TRBJ2-1; TRBD2 might be the D (6 bases). This CDR3 region has 14 residues. The V gene's germline CDR1 is SGHAT and CDR2 FQNNGV. The V end was cut by 5 bases, the J end by 4 bases, with 12 bases between. DNA of the CDR3: TGTGCCAGCAGCGACACCGGGACTTACAATGAGCAGTTCTTC. Its protein product is CASSDTGTYNEQFF.

The chain recombines TRBV12-3 or TRBV12-4 with TRBJ1-2, with 9 nucleotides matching TRBD1. Trimming took 7 bases from V and 6 from J; bases not matched to a gene: 6. This CDR3 is built from 13 residues. CDR3 loop: CASTPGTGNGYTF. CDR3 bases: TGTGCCAGCACTCCCGGGACAGGGAATGGCTACACCTTC.

The chain uses TRBV25-1 and TRBJ1-1, with TRBD1 matching over 7 bases. Trimming cost V 5 bases and J 2 bases; bases outside gene matches: 5. Per germline, CDR1 MGHDK and CDR2 SYGVNS. The CDR3 is 14 amino acids. The CDR3 sequence: CASSRRGANTEAFF. The DNA for the CDR3 is TGTGCCAGCAGTCGCAGGGGGGCAAACACTGAAGCTTTCTTT.

The chain has TRBV28 and TRBJ2-3; the match to TRBD2 covers 7 bases. Germline-derived CDR1 and CDR2 are MDHEN and SYDVKM. The CDR3 is 15 residues long. The V segment lost 2 bases and the J segment 2 bases; nucleotides outside the gene matches: 4. The CDR3 DNA reads TGTGCCAGCAGTTTAGGCCTAGCGGACACAGATACGCAGTATTTT. It translates to CASSLGLADTDTQYF.

This chain links TRBV18 with TRBJ2-7, with 8 bases matching TRBD1. The CDR3 extends over 14 amino acids. After removal of 3 bases from V and 3 bases from J, the junction contained 4 bases not matched to a gene. Germline V gives CDR1 KGHSH, CDR2 LQKENI. The DNA of the CDR3 is TGTGCCAGCTCACCGGGACAGGCATACTACGAGCAGTACTTC. It codes for CASSPGQAYYEQYF.

This clone was picked up a small number of times. This chain links TRBV4-3 with TRBJ2-7; TRBD1 might be the D (6 bases). The CDR3 is 15 amino acids. Trimming removed 1 base from V and 0 bases from J, with 10 bases in between. The germline CDR1 and CDR2 sequences are LGHNA and YSLEER. CDR3 sequence: CASSQGVDSSYEQYF. The DNA for the CDR3 is TGCGCCAGCAGCCAAGGAGTGGACAGCTCCTACGAGCAGTACTTC.

J is TRBJ2-5 and V is TRBV3-1 (or the pseudogene TRBV3-2); no firm D call. The germline V gene encodes CDR1 LGHDT and CDR2 YNNKEL (reference sequence). Trimming pared 1 base from V and 3 bases from J, leaving 6 bases between. CDR3 length: 13 amino acids. The CDR3 DNA follows: TGTGCCAGCAGCCAAGTAGCAGAAGAGACCCAGTACTTC. Translated, it gives CASSQVAEETQYF.

V gene TRBV19 combines with J gene TRBJ1-4; a possible D gene is TRBD1 (6 bases). Germline V gives CDR1 LNHDA, CDR2 SQIVND (reference sequence). The CDR3 extends over 14 amino acids. Deletions cut 5 bases from V and 8 bases from J, with 15 bases between. DNA of the CDR3: TGTGCCAGTAGTGATAGGGACAAGAACGAAAAACTGTTTTTT. It specifies CASSDRDKNEKLFF.

The CDR3 bases are TGCGCCAGCAGCCAAGTCCCGGGGGGGGATCAGCCCCAGCATTTT. Amino acid sequence: CASSQVPGGDQPQHF. This rearrangement joins TRBV4-1 to TRBJ1-5; TRBD1 might be the D (5 bases). Per the germline V gene, CDR1 is MGHRA and CDR2 is YSYEKL. The ends were cut back, 1 base at V and 5 bases at J, with 12 bases in the middle. There are 15 residues in the CDR3.

The gene calls are TRBV19 and TRBJ1-1; D may be TRBD1 (5 bases). V lost 7 bases, J lost 0 bases, and 12 bases lay in between. This CDR3 contains 14 residues. Germline V CDR1 and CDR2: LNHDA, SQIVND (reference sequence). The CDR3 is CASTAGQLNTEAFF. The CDR3 region has the DNA TGTGCCAGTACGGCCGGACAACTGAACACTGAAGCTTTCTTT.

Worth noting for this clone: Other DNA sequences in the same sample also yield this CDR3. The CDR3 region is CASSLPSGNTIYF. CDR3 DNA sequence: TGTGCCAGCAGCCTACCCTCTGGAAACACCATATATTTT. This rearrangement joins TRBV5-6 to TRBJ1-3; the D is unclear. CDR3 length equals 13 residues. The V end was cut by 4 bases, the J end by 0 bases, with 5 bases between. CDR1 is SGHDT, CDR2 YYEEEE, per germline.

This chain joins TRBV30 and TRBJ1-3; no firm D call. Trimming stripped 5 bases from V and 8 bases from J, with 13 bases between. The CDR3 has 12 residues. Germline V gene sequence: CDR1 GTSNPN, CDR2 SVGIG (reference sequence). CDR3 DNA sequence: TGTGCCTGGTTCTATGGCGGGCACACCATATATTTT. Its translation is CAWFYGGHTIYF.